The present T cell receptor (beta chain) was sequenced within a study of T-cell reconstitution after alpha-beta-depleted transplantation in children (dated by TCRdb to about 2016). Study-wide context: Using TCR repertoire profiling, the study followed T-cell immune reconstitution in a quantitative way in children after TCRalphabeta/CD19-depleted allogeneic hematopoietic cell transplantation.

To prepare the library, PCR was applied. These reads were obtained on an Illumina HiSeq 2500. To normalize quantification of the TCRbeta repertoire, the TCR libraries were built with molecular barcoding that relied on unique molecular identifiers. TCRdb trimmed the raw reads at Q25, called clones with MiXCR and kept productive beta chains. CDR3 protein duplicates are merged, each entry listing the most common genes and DNA. The sample profile shows about 480,000 distinct CDR3 sequences; roughly an eighth of them were found once. About 6% of the sample lies in the top ten. The table lists this clonotype with many counts. Its antigen remains unidentified. No quality values exist for individual bases; no much larger clone is one base distant. The CDR3 runs 13 residues from the cysteine to the phenylalanine. Here the CDR3 DNA is all that survives: 39 bases in frame from base 1. Trimming removed 7 bases from V and 5 bases from J, leaving 13 bases between the germline ends. CDR1 and CDR2 were assigned from the germline V gene as MNHNS and SASEGT.

The V gene is TRBV6-1 and the J gene is TRBJ2-3; TRBD2 might be the D gene, on 5 matching bases. The clonotype originates from a human donor who donated a stem cell graft to a child with combined immunodeficiency. The sample consisted of PBMCs from the stem cell graft donor, taken from the stem cell graft. The base sequence is TGTGCCAGCAAGGAGGCAGCAAGAGATACGCAGTATTTT. The encoded protein is CASKEAARDTQYF.